One and the same sample provided the 22 T cell receptor beta chains below, sequenced in a study of blood T cells in healthy people across ages. A sample-barcoded 5' primer and a J-beta primer mix were used in a second PCR of about 7 to 12 cycles. TCRdb reprocessed the 5' RACE reads via MiXCR and lists one record per CDR3 protein. This sample has hundreds of thousands of distinct CDR3 sequences; around 48% occur once, and the top ten carry under 35%. The sequenced material came from blood. The receptors derive from a woman in her sixties in good health.

The chain links TRBV7-3 to TRBJ1-1, with a weak D call TRBD1 (5 bases). The V gene lost 5 bases and the J gene lost 0 bases, with 7 bases spanning the gap. The CDR3 is made up of 13 amino acids. The germline V gene encodes CDR1 SGHTA and CDR2 FQGTGA. The CDR3 sequence: CASSIRVNTEAFF. The CDR3 bases are TGTGCCAGCAGCATCAGGGTGAACACTGAAGCTTTCTTT.

There are many counts of this clonotype. The rearrangement joins TRBV7-3 to TRBJ2-2, with TRBD2 identical over 8 bases. Looked up from germline, CDR1 is SGHTA and CDR2 is FQGTGA. V gave up 2 bases and J gave up 4 bases; unmatched junction bases: 0. The CDR3 runs 14 residues. The CDR3 sequence is CASSLRGGTGELFF. The CDR3 region has the DNA TGTGCCAGCAGCTTACGGGGGGGCACCGGGGAGCTGTTTTTT.

At least ten counts were recorded for this clonotype. The chain links TRBV12-3 or TRBV12-4 to TRBJ1-5; D is unclear. This CDR3 is built from 13 residues. Trimming removed 6 bases from V and 4 bases from J, with 10 bases in between. The DNA for the CDR3 is TGTGCCAGCAGCCCGATCTCAAATCAGCCCCAGCATTTT. Its protein is CASSPISNQPQHF.

This sequence joins TRBV27 and TRBJ2-3; D remains ambiguous. V was shortened by 0 bases and J by 0 bases, with 10 bases between the two germline ends. The germline V gene encodes CDR1 MNHEY and CDR2 SMNVEV (reference sequence). CDR3 length equals 16 residues. The CDR3 sequence: CASSLSFGPSTDTQYF. CDR3 in DNA: TGTGCCAGCAGTTTATCTTTTGGCCCTAGCACAGATACGCAGTATTTT.

V gene TRBV20-1 combines with J gene TRBJ1-1; 10 nucleotides agree with TRBD1. CDR1 is DFQATT and CDR2 is SNEGSKA in the germline V gene (reference sequence). The CDR3 contains 14 residues. V gave up 6 bases and J gave up 2 bases; unmatched junction bases: 6. This CDR3 reads CSAPDRGRNTEAFF. The CDR3 DNA reads as TGCAGTGCGCCAGACAGGGGGCGAAACACTGAAGCTTTCTTT.

The genes are TRBV7-2 and TRBJ2-3, with 8 bases identical to TRBD1. The germline V gene encodes CDR1 SGHTA and CDR2 FQGNSA. V gave up 4 bases and J gave up 4 bases; unmatched junction bases: 4. The CDR3 has 14 amino acids. The DNA of the CDR3 is TGTGCCAGCAGCTATTGGACAGGGCCAGATACGCAGTATTTT. Amino acids: CASSYWTGPDTQYF.

This clonotype was seen a few times. The V and J genes are TRBV20-1 and TRBJ2-7; possible D gene TRBD2, 6 bases. The CDR3 is 14 residues long. V was clipped by 2 bases and J by 2 bases, with 13 bases between them. Germline values: CDR1 DFQATT, CDR2 SNEGSKA (reference sequence). CDR3 bases: TGCAGTGCTAGACATGGAGGGGTCACCTACGAGCAGTACTTC. Amino acid sequence: CSARHGGVTYEQYF.

V and J are TRBV29-1 and TRBJ2-1, with a tentative D call TRBD2 (6 bases). Deletions cut 6 bases from V and 10 bases from J, with 16 bases between. The length of the CDR3 is 12 residues. Germline values: CDR1 SQVTM, CDR2 ANQGSEA. The CDR3 nucleotides are TGCAGCGTGGTTCCAGCGGGCAGGGAGCAGTTCTTC. Amino acids: CSVVPAGREQFF.

The chain combines TRBV12-5 with TRBJ2-5, with TRBD2 matching over 7 bases. The CDR3 length is 15 residues. From germline, CDR1 is LGHNT and CDR2 FRNRAP. J lost 4 bases, V lost 5 bases, and 10 bases had no gene match. The DNA for the CDR3 is TGTGCTAGTGGTGGGGGTGAGCGGGGTAGAGAGACCCAGTACTTC. Translation: CASGGGERGRETQYF.

The CDR3 protein is CASSLAGRNQPQHF. The CDR3 coding sequence is TGTGCCAGCAGCTTAGCAGGCCGGAATCAGCCCCAGCATTTT. The chain employs TRBV11-2 and TRBJ1-5; D gene unclear. The CDR3 is 14 residues long. The V end lost 1 base, the J end lost 4 bases, and 8 bases lay between the germline ends. Germline CDR1 SGHAT, CDR2 FQNNGV.

V and J are TRBV9 and TRBJ2-1, with TRBD1 identical over 8 bases. Germline-derived CDR1 and CDR2 are SGDLS and YYNGEE. V shed 6 bases, J shed 3 bases, and the junction held 8 bases outside the gene matches. The CDR3 loop spans 15 amino acids. The CDR3 loop is CASTPEQGVYNEQFF. The CDR3 nucleotides read TGTGCCAGCACCCCAGAACAGGGGGTCTACAATGAGCAGTTCTTC.

The chain combines TRBV7-2 with TRBJ1-4, with TRBD1 matching 7 bases. Germline CDR1 and CDR2: SGHTA and FQGNSA. Trimming removed 3 bases from V and 0 bases from J; junction bases left unmatched: 1. CDR3 length: 15 residues. CDR3 in amino acids: CASSFGQATNEKLFF. CDR3 nucleotide sequence: TGTGCCAGCAGCTTTGGACAGGCAACTAATGAAAAACTGTTTTTT.

The chain carries TRBV7-3 and TRBJ2-1; no firm D call. The end of the DNA aligns better with TRBJ2-7, so the J call may be wrong. The CDR3 spans 14 residues. CDR1 is SGHTA and CDR2 is FQGTGA in the germline V gene. CDR3: CASSRGASYNEQYF. The CDR3 DNA follows: TGTGCCAGCAGCCGAGGAGCATCCTACAATGAGCAGTACTTC.

The chain couples TRBV29-1 to TRBJ2-1, with TRBD2 matching over 9 bases. Trimming cost V 4 bases and J 8 bases; bases outside gene matches: 12. The CDR3 is 15 residues long. The V gene's germline CDR1 is SQVTM and CDR2 ANQGSEA. The CDR3 spells CSVGSGSGSIYEQFF. In DNA form, the CDR3 reads TGCAGCGTTGGTAGCGGGAGTGGGAGTATCTATGAGCAGTTCTTC.

The chain has TRBV6-6 and TRBJ2-4; 11 bases line up with TRBD1. V dropped 7 bases and J dropped 13; count of bases not matched to a gene: 9. This CDR3 is 13 amino acids long. Germline-derived CDR1 and CDR2 are MNHNY and SVGAGI (reference sequence). The CDR3 sequence: CASILGQGAPQYF. The CDR3, as DNA: TGTGCCAGCATTCTAGGACAGGGGGCTCCCCAGTACTTC.

Details on this clonotype: The junction does not match germline at one end; this may be a read error. The rearrangement uses TRBV2 and TRBJ2-4, with D possibly TRBD2 on 7 matching bases. This CDR3 comprises 16 residues. Germline V gene sequence: CDR1 SNHLY, CDR2 FYNNEI. CDR3 sequence: CASSERGGRTKNSQYF. The DNA of the CDR3 is TGTGCCAGCAGTGAAAGGGGGGGGCGAACCAAAAACAGTCAGTACTTC.

J is TRBJ2-3 and V is TRBV7-3; D is perhaps TRBD1 or TRBD2 (5 bases each). Germline values: CDR1 SGHTA, CDR2 FQGTGA. The CDR3 covers 14 residues. V gave up 7 bases and J gave up 5 bases, with 16 bases separating them. The CDR3: CASTTGAGLDTQYF. In nucleotides, the CDR3 is TGTGCCAGCACCACCGGGGCAGGCCTAGATACGCAGTATTTT.

V is TRBV18 and J is TRBJ2-1; D not certain. V shed 3 bases and J shed 4 bases, with 13 bases lying between them. CDR1 and CDR2 (germline): KGHSH, LQKENI. The CDR3 totals 15 residues. The DNA of the CDR3 is TGTGCCAGCTCACCGGTCCCTCAGGCATACAATGAGCAGTTCTTC. Translated: CASSPVPQAYNEQFF.

V gene TRBV6-2 or TRBV6-3 combines with J gene TRBJ2-3; D call uncertain. V was shortened by 0 bases and J by 6 bases, with 7 bases between the two germline ends. The CDR3 consists of 13 residues. Germline CDR1 is MNHEY and CDR2 is SVGEGT. In nucleotides, the CDR3 is TGTGCCAGCAGTTACTCGGGTGTGGATACGCAGTATTTT. Encoded protein: CASSYSGVDTQYF.

This chain uses TRBV9 with TRBJ2-1; 12 positions match TRBD2. The V gene's germline CDR1 is SGDLS and CDR2 YYNGEE. Trimming removed 4 bases from V and 5 bases from J; junction bases left unmatched: 7. CDR3 length: 16 residues. CDR3: CASSLTSGSVDNEQFF. In DNA, the CDR3 is TGTGCCAGCAGCTTGACTAGCGGGAGTGTCGACAATGAGCAGTTCTTC.

V is TRBV3-1 and J is TRBJ1-2; 9 nucleotides match TRBD1. Losses at the gene ends were 3 bases for V and 5 bases for J; bases not matched to a gene: 4. Looked up from germline, CDR1 is LGHDT and CDR2 is YNNKEL (reference sequence). There are 14 residues in the CDR3. Here the CDR3 DNA reads TGTGCCAGCAGCCACTGGACAGGGGAGTATGGCTACACCTTC. Translation: CASSHWTGEYGYTF. Full variable domain (rest looked up from reference TRBV3-1 and TRBJ1-2): DTAVSQTPKYLVTQMGNDKSIKCEQNLGHDTMYWYKQDSKKFLKIMFSYNNKELIINETVPNRFSPKSPDKAHLNLHINSLELGDSAVYFCASSHWTGEYGYTFGSGTRLTVV.

The chain links TRBV7-2 to TRBJ2-1; 9 bases fit TRBD2. Looked up from germline, CDR1 is SGHTA and CDR2 is FQGNSA. CDR3 length: 15 residues. J gave up 5 bases and V 1 base, and 3 bases lay outside the gene matches. CDR3 protein: CASSLGLAGHNEQFF. The CDR3 DNA sequence: TGTGCCAGCAGCTTAGGGCTAGCGGGACACAATGAGCAGTTCTTC. Filled out from reference TRBV7-2 and TRBJ2-1, the complete variable domain reads GAGVSQSPSNKVTEKGKDVELRCDPISGHTALYWYRQSLGQGLEFLIYFQGNSAPDKSGLPSDRFSAERTGGSVSTLTIQRTQQEDSAVYLCASSLGLAGHNEQFFGPGTRLTVL.